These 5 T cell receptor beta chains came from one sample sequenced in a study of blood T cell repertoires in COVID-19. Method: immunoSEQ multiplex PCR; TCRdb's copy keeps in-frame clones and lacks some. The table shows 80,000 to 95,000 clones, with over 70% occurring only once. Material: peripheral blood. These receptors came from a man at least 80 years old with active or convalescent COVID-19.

As DNA, the CDR3 is TGTGCCAGCAGTTCGGCGGGGGCGGTAGAGACCCAGTACTTC. As protein: CASSSAGAVETQYF. This chain joins TRBV7-2 and TRBJ2-5; weak D call: TRBD2 (7 bases). CDR3 length equals 14 residues. Germline-derived CDR1 and CDR2 are SGHTA and FQGNSA. Trimming took 6 bases from V and 4 from J, leaving 15 bases between them.

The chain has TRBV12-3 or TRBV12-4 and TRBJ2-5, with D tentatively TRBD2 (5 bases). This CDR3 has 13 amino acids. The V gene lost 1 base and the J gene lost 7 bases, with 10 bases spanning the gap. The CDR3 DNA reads TGTGCCAGCAGTTTAGGTGAGGGCAGGACCCAGTACTTC. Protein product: CASSLGEGRTQYF.

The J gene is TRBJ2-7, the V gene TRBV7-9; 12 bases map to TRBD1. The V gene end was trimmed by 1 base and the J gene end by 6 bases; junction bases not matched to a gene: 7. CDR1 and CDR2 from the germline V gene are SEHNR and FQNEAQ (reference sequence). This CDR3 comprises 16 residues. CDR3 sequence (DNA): TGTGCCAGCAGCTTAGACTACGGGACAGGGGGCCTCGAGCAGTACTTC. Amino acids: CASSLDYGTGGLEQYF. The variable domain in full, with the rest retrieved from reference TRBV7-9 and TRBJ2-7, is DTGVSQNPRHKITKRGQNVTFRCDPISEHNRLYWYRQTLGQGPEFLTYFQNEAQLEKSRLLSDRFSAERPKGSFSTLEIQRTEQGDSAMYLCASSLDYGTGGLEQYFGPGTRLTVT.

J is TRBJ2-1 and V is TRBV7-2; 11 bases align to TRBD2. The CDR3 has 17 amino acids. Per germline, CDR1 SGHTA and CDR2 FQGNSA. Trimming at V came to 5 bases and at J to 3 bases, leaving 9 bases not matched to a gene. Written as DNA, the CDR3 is TGTGCCAGCAGCCCGCCCAATGGACTAGCGGGCTACAATGAGCAGTTCTTC. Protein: CASSPPNGLAGYNEQFF.

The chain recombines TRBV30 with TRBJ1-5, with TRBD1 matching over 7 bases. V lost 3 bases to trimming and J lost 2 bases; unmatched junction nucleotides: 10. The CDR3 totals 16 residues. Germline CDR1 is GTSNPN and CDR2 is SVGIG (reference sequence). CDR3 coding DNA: TGTGCCTGGAGGACTCGGGACAGTAACGGCAATCAGCCCCAGCATTTT. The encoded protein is CAWRTRDSNGNQPQHF.